This T cell receptor (beta chain) was observed in a study of beta chain features in type 1 diabetes listed by TCRdb under 2018. Turning to the overall study: Mean age, gender distribution, total cell number and subset yield did not differ between patients and healthy donors. A total of about 100,000,000 sorted cells were examined across all samples, and RNA yield correlated strongly with the number of cells per subset. In the study, TCRB repertoires of sorted circulating CD4+ T cell subsets from recently diagnosed type 1 diabetes patients were compared with those of matched healthy donors. Regulatory and stem cell-like memory subsets were isolated from only 8 patients and roughly eight healthy donors, whereas naive and central memory subsets came from all 30 or so donors. General conclusions and limits of the study: Shorter templates might be favored by PCR, yet because patient and control samples were amplified and corrected together, any such skew would affect both groups equally. Patients with type 1 diabetes made fewer insertions and deleted more nucleotides at VDJ recombination sites, implying thymic rearrangement abnormalities. Only small numbers of individuals were included in the HLA sub-analyses, which left unresolved whether HLA type had any influence on TCRB rearrangement. The naive, central memory and regulatory TCRB repertoires appeared to resemble one another more closely among patients than among healthy donors. Type 1 diabetes patients showed a moderate but significant shortening of TCRB CDR3 length in all four CD4+ subsets. Sequencing cDNA rather than genomic DNA could over-represent highly expressing activated cells, although activation and CD3 levels did not differ between groups.

The High Capacity cDNA Reverse Transcription Kit was used to reverse transcribe all of the isolated RNA, meaning that expressed TCRB transcripts were what got sequenced. Deep immunoSEQ sequencing was applied to naive, central memory and regulatory T cell samples, giving an average of roughly 3.5 million total reads per sample. Sorted cells were lysed in RLT buffer, and RNA was extracted using DNase-treated RNeasy Micro or Mini kits according to cell number. Each cell subset was processed on its own to prevent cross-contamination, while patient and healthy donor samples were processed together. Using the immunoSEQ multiplex PCR, TCRB sequences were amplified from cDNA into 87-bp fragments spanning the CDR3 region. Sequencing of the amplicons was done on the Illumina HiSeq platform. The original methods were these. PCR bias was corrected computationally using synthetic template baselines, and reads within Hamming distance 2 were collapsed, with unmergeable singletons discarded. Reads were aligned to IMGT to assign V, D and J genes, CDR3 length, and insertions or deletions at six rearrangement sites. Within each subset, clonotype counts were normalized to the number of sorted cells before true diversity and Gini coefficients were calculated with the tcR R package. The overlap coefficient, calculated on TCRB nucleotide sequences, was used to measure repertoire sharing. TCRdb holds this immuneACCESS table with in-frame rearrangements only. Some clones are missing; in checked studies, unresolved V genes explain under half, and the rest has no known cause. V and J calls and clone size are those listed in that table; D and trimming were worked out from the DNA. This sample comprises under 150,000 clones, under 60% of them detected only once. 0.42% of the sample is held by the ten biggest clonotypes.

The junction carries 5 bases between V and J, which are trimmed by 0 bases and 2 bases respectively. Sequences SEHNR (CDR1) and FQNEAQ (CDR2) are obtained from the germline V gene (reference sequence). The CDR3 goes from the cysteine to the phenylalanine over 13 residues. Only the CDR3 DNA stays, 39 bases, in frame from base 1. From each donor, a single peripheral blood sample of 90 to 150 mL on average was drawn into heparinised tubes. Using a panel that included CD45RO, CCR7, CD25, CD127, CD95 and CD27, naive, central memory, regulatory and stem cell-like memory CD4+ T cells were sorted on a BD FACSAria II. A purity above 95% was achieved for all sorted populations. PBMCs were isolated immediately by Lymphoprep density gradient centrifugation and stained directly without culture. So that batch effects would be minimized, each experiment stained and sorted samples in pairs, pairing one healthy donor with one patient.

This clone has only one observation. The antigen it recognizes is unknown. No much larger clonotype is one base removed from it; base qualities were not supplied. This sequence uses TRBV7-9 and TRBJ2-7; the D region possibly corresponds to TRBD2 (5 bases align). The receptor was derived from a man between 18 and 35 years old in good health. The sample comprised Tregs from blood. The meaning of the sample's cell subset or site label: regulatory CD4+ T cells. The DNA sequence is TGTGCCAGCAGCTTAGCCGGGACCTACGAGCAGTACTTC. Translated, it gives CASSLAGTYEQYF.